By sample fraction, the clone carrying this T cell receptor (beta chain) is medium-sized. Libraries were prepared by immunoSEQ multiplex PCR; TCRdb keeps only in-frame clonotypes and omits some of them. The sample holds tens of thousands of clones, 88% seen once. This entry comes from a study of blood T cell repertoires in COVID-19. V was pared by 4 bases and J by 1 base, with 6 bases of the junction left unmatched. The CDR3 is 16 residues long. Germline assignment: CDR1 MDHEN and CDR2 SYDVKM. Sequenced material: peripheral blood. The V and J genes are TRBV28 and TRBJ2-1; 8 bases are a match to TRBD2. This clonotype originated in a man aged 65 to 79 with acute or convalescent COVID-19. CDR3 nucleotide sequence: TGTGCCAGCAGTTCTCTGAGCGGGAGTTCCTACAATGAGCAGTTCTTC. As protein: CASSSLSGSSYNEQFF.